Following are 8 T cell receptor beta chains from one sample sequenced in a study of T-cell memory formation after mild COVID-19. MiXCR was run by TCRdb on the 5' RACE reads, yielding one entry per CDR3 protein. Of approximately 250,000 distinct CDR3 sequences listed, about a sixth are singletons. The source material was PBMCs or a T cell subset sorted from them (not recorded which). The receptors here all came from a man between 18 and 29 years old who had mild COVID-19 (a few samples of this study predate the infection). Cell type and time point are not known.

Concerning this clonotype itself: A junction end diverges from the germline sequence, so it may reflect a read error. The J gene is TRBJ1-1, the V gene TRBV14, with D maybe TRBD1 (5 bases). From germline, CDR1 is SGHDN and CDR2 FVKESK. The CDR3 is 13 residues long. CDR3 sequence reads: CASSRDLNIEAFF. The CDR3 region has the DNA TGTGCCAGCAGCCGGGACCTGAACATTGAAGCTTTCTTT. Based on the CDR3 plus reference TRBV14 and TRBJ1-1, the full variable domain is EAGVTQFPSHSVIEKGQTVTLRCDPISGHDNLYWYRRVMGKEIKFLLHFVKESKQDESGMPNNRFLAERTGGTYSTLKVQPAELEDSGVYFCASSRDLNIEAFFGQGTRLTVV.

This clonotype came up many times. V and J are TRBV20-1 and TRBJ2-1; D is unclear. V gave up 3 bases and J gave up 8 bases, with 14 bases separating them. The CDR3 consists of 13 residues. Per the germline V gene, CDR1 is DFQATT and CDR2 is SNEGSKA (reference sequence). The CDR3 here is CSARILVKHEQFF. The CDR3 nucleotides read TGCAGTGCTAGGATCTTAGTTAAGCATGAGCAGTTCTTC.

This clonotype turned up a few times. This chain joins TRBV5-1 and TRBJ2-7; D may be TRBD1 or TRBD2 (6 bases each). CDR1 and CDR2 (germline): SGHRS, YFSETQ. Trimming took 0 bases from V and 1 from J, leaving 8 bases between them. The CDR3 is 14 amino acids. The CDR3 bases are TGCGCCAGCAGCTTGGGGGGGGCATCCTACGAGCAGTACTTC. This sequence encodes CASSLGGASYEQYF.

This clonotype was counted a few times. The rearrangement joins TRBV12-3 or TRBV12-4 to TRBJ1-1, with TRBD1 matching 9 bases. Trimming took 5 bases from V and 0 from J; bases not matched to a gene: 4. The CDR3 sequence is 15 residues long. As DNA, the CDR3 is TGTGCCAGCAGTAGGACAGGGGCCATGAACACTGAAGCTTTCTTT. It encodes CASSRTGAMNTEAFF.

This clonotype was seen more than once but under ten times. The chain recombines TRBV7-2 with TRBJ1-3; D not certain. Trimming shortened V by 1 base and J by 2 bases, and 6 bases separated the two germline ends. This CDR3 contains 14 residues. Germline-derived CDR1 and CDR2 are SGHTA and FQGNSA. The CDR3 spells CASSLVAAGNTIYF. Here the CDR3 DNA reads TGTGCCAGCAGCTTAGTGGCGGCTGGAAACACCATATATTTT.

The chain employs TRBV7-2 and TRBJ2-7; D ambiguous. The CDR3 runs 15 residues. Between the trimmed V and J ends, which lost 0 bases and 3 bases, there was a span of 12 bases. Germline lookup yields CDR1 SGHTA and CDR2 FQGNSA. The CDR3 reads CASSLAANSLYEQYV. As DNA, the CDR3 is TGTGCCAGCAGCTTAGCAGCGAACTCGCTCTACGAGCAGTACGTC.

The chain couples TRBV5-5 to TRBJ1-2; D remains ambiguous. The V end lost 1 base, the J end lost 6 bases, and 7 bases lay between the germline ends. Germline V gene lookup returns CDR1 SGHKS and CDR2 YYEKEE (reference sequence). The CDR3 loop spans 12 amino acids. This chain's CDR3 is CASSLWTNGYTF. CDR3 sequence (DNA): TGTGCCAGCAGCTTGTGGACGAATGGCTACACCTTC.

This chain links TRBV20-1 with TRBJ1-5; the match to TRBD1 covers 10 bases. The CDR3 length is 14 residues. V gave up 2 bases and J gave up 5 bases; unmatched junction bases: 3. Germline CDR1 reads DFQATT; CDR2 reads SNEGSKA (reference sequence). CDR3 nucleotide sequence: TGCAGTGCTAGAAGGGGACAGGGGCATCAGCCCCAGCATTTT. This codes for CSARRGQGHQPQHF.